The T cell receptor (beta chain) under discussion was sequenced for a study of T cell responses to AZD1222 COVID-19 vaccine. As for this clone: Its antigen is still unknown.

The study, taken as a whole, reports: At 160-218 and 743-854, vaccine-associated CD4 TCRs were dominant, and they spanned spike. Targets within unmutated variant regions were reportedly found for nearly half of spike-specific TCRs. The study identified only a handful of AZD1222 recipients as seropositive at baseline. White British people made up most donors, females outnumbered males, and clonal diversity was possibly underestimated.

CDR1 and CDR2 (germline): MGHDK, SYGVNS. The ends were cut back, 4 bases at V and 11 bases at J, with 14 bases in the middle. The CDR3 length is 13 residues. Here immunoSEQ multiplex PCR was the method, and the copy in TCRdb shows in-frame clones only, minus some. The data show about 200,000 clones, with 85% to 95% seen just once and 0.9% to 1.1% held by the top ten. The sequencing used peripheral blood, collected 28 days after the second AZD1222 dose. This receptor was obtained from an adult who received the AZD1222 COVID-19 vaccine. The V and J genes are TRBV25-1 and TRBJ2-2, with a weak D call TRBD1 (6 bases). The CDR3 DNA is TGTGCCAGCAGTGGACGAAGGGGGAGAGAGCTGTTTTTT. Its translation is CASSGRRGRELFF.